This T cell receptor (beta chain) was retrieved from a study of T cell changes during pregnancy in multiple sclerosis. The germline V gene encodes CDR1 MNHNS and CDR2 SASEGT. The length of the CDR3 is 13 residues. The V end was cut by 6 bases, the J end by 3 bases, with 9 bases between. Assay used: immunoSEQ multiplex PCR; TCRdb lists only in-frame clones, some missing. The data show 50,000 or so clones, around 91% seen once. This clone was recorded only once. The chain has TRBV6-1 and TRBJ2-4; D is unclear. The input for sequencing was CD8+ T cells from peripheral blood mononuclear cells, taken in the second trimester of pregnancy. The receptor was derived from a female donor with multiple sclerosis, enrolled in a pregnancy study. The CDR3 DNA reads TGTGCCAGCAGAATAATAGACAAAAACATTCAGTACTTC. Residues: CASRIIDKNIQYF.